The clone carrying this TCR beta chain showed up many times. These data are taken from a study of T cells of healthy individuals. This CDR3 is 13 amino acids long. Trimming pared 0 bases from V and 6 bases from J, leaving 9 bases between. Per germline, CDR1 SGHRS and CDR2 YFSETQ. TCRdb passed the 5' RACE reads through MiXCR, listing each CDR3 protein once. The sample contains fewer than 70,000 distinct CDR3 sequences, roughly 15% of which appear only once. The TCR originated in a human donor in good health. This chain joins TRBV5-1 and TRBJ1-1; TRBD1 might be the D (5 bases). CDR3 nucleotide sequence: TGCGCCAGCAGCTTGGACGGGGGAGCTGAAGCTTTCTTT. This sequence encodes CASSLDGGAEAFF. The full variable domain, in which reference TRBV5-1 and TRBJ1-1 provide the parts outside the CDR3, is KAGVTQTPRYLIKTRGQQVTLSCSPISGHRSVSWYQQTPGQGLQFLFEYFSETQRNKGNFPGRFSGRQFSNSRSEMNVSTLELGDSALYLCASSLDGGAEAFFGQGTRLTVV.